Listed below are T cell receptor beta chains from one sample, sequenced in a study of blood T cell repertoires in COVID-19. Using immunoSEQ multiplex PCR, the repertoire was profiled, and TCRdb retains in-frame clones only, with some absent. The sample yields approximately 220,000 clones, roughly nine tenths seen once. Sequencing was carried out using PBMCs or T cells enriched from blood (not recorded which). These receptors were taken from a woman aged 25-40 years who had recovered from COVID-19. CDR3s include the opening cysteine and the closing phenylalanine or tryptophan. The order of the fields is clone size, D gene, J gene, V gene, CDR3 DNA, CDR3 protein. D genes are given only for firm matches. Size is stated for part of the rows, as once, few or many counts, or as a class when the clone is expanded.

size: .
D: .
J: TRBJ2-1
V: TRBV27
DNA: TGTGCCAGCAGTTTACCCAGAAACAATGAGCAGTTCTTC
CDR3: CASSLPRNNEQFF

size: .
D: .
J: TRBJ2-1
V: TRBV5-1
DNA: TGCGCCAGCAGCTTGGGGGCCAATTCGAATGAGCAGTTCTTC
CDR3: CASSLGANSNEQFF

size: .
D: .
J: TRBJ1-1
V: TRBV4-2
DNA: TGTGCCAGCAGCCAAGTGGACAGGAACACTGAAGCTTTCTTT
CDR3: CASSQVDRNTEAFF

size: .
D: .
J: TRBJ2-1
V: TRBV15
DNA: TGTGCCACCAGCCGGGATTATTCAATGGGTGAGCAGTTCTTC
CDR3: CATSRDYSMGEQFF

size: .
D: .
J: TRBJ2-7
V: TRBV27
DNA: TGTGCCAGCACAAACGTCGGTTACGAGCAGTACTTC
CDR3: CASTNVGYEQYF

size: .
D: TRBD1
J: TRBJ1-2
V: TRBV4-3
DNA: TGCGCCAGCAGCCAACTGACAGGGAACGGCTACACCTTC
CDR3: CASSQLTGNGYTF

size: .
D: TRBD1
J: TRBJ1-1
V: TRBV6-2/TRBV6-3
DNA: TGTGCCAGCAGTCGACAGGGTCTGAACACTGAAGCTTTCTTT
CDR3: CASSRQGLNTEAFF

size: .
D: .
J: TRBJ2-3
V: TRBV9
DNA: TGTGCCAGCAGTCAGGGGCCAGATACGCAGTATTTT
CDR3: CASSQGPDTQYF

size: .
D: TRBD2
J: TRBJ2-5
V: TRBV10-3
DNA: TGTGCCATCAGTGCCGCGTGGCGGGGGGCGAGTGAGACCCAGTACTTC
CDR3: CAISAAWRGASETQYF

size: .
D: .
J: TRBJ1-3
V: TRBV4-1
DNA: TGCGCCAGCAGCCCCAGGGCGGGGTGGAACACCATATATTTT
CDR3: CASSPRAGWNTIYF

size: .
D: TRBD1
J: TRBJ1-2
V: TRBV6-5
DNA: TGTGCCAGCAGAACAGGGGGCTTGGTAGGCTACACCTTC
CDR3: CASRTGGLVGYTF

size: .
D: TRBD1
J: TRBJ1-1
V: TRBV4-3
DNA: TGCGCCAGCAGCCGGGACCACAGGGGGAACACTGAAGCTTTCTTT
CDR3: CASSRDHRGNTEAFF

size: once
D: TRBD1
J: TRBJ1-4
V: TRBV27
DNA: TGTGCCAGCAGTATAACCCCGACAGGGATCGGAGAAAAACTGTTTTTT
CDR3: CASSITPTGIGEKLFF

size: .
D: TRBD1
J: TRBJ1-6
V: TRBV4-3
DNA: TGCGCCAGCAGCCCGGGACAGAATAATTCACCCCTCCACTTT
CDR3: CASSPGQNNSPLHF

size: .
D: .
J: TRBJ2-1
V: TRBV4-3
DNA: TGCGCCAGCAGCCAAGAACAGAGCTACAATGAGCAGTTCTTC
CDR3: CASSQEQSYNEQFF

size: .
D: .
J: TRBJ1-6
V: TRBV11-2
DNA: TGTGCCAGCAGCCGTATGGCGGGTATTTATAATTCACCCCTCCACTTT
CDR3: CASSRMAGIYNSPLHF

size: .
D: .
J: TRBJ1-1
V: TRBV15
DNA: TGTGCCACCAGCAGAGATACCAGGGCTACTGAAGCTTTCTTT
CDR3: CATSRDTRATEAFF

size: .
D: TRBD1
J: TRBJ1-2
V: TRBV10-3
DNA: TGTGCCATCAGTGGGACAGGGGATGGCTACACCTTC
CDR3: CAISGTGDGYTF

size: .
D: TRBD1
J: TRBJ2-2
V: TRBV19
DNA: TGTGCCAGTAGTACTGGACAGGGAACCGGGGAGCTGTTTTTT
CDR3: CASSTGQGTGELFF

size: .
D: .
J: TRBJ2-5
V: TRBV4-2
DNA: TGTGCCAGCGCCGCAGACAACCAAGAGACCCAGTACTTC
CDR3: CASAADNQETQYF

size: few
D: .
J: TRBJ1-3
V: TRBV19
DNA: TGTGCCAGTAGTATCGGGAGTGGAAACACCATATATTTT
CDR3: CASSIGSGNTIYF

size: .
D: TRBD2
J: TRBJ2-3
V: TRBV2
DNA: TGTGCCAGCAGTGAAACTAGCGGGCGCACAGATACGCAGTATTTT
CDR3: CASSETSGRTDTQYF

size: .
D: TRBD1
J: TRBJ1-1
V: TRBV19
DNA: TGTGCCAGTAGTATTGGGGGACAGGGTGGCACTGAAGCTTTCTTT
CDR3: CASSIGGQGGTEAFF

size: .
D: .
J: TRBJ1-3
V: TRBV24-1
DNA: TGTGCCACCAGACATTGTGGAAACACCATATATTTT
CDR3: CATRHCGNTIYF

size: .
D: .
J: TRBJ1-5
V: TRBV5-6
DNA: TGTGCCAGCAGCCGTGGGCATCAGCCCCAGCATTTT
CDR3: CASSRGHQPQHF

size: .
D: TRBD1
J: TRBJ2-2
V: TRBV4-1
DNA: TGCGCCAGCAGTAATCACAGGGGATCTGGGGACGGGGAGCTGTTTTTT
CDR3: CASSNHRGSGDGELFF

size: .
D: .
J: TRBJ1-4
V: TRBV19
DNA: TGTGCCAGTAGTAGGGGCCCAGAGGTGTTTTTT
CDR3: CASSRGPEVFF

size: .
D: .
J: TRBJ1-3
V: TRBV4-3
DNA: TGCGCCAGCAGCCAAGGGGGGGTAGACGGAAACACCATATATTTT
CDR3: CASSQGGVDGNTIYF

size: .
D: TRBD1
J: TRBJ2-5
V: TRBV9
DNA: TGTGCCAGCAGCGTAGGCGGGACAGGGTGGGGAGAGACCCAGTACTTC
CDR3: CASSVGGTGWGETQYF

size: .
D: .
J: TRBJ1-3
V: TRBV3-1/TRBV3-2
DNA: TGTGCCAGCAGCCAAAGTCTGAGCTCTGGAAACACCATATATTTT
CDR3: CASSQSLSSGNTIYF

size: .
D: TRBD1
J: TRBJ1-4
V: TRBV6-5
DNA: TGTGCCAGCAGGGGACAGCCCGCAACTAATGAAAAACTGTTTTTT
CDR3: CASRGQPATNEKLFF

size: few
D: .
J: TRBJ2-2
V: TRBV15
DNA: TGTGCCACCAGCAGAGATCCCGACAGGTCAACCGGGGAGCTGTTTTTT
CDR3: CATSRDPDRSTGELFF

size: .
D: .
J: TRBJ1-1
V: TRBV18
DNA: TGTGCCAGCTCACCTGACAGGATGAACACTGAAGCTTTCTTT
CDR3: CASSPDRMNTEAFF

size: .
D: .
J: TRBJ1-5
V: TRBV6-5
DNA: TGTGCCAGCAGGACCACAGGGATGGGCAATCAGCCCCAGCATTTT
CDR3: CASRTTGMGNQPQHF

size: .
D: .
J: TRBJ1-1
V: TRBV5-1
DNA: TGCGCCAGCAGCTTAGCGGGGGCGGGCACTGAAGCTTTCTTT
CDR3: CASSLAGAGTEAFF

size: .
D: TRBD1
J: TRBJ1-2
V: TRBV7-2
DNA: TGTGCCAGCAGCTTAGTTGACTTGCAGGGGGCTAACTATGGCTACACCTTC
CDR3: CASSLVDLQGANYGYTF

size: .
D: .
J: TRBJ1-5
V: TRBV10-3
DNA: TGTGCCATCAGTGAGTCCGGGCGGGGTAGCAATCAGCCCCAGCATTTT
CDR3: CAISESGRGSNQPQHF

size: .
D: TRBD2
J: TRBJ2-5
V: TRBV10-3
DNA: TGTGCCATCAGTCTCAGGCTAGCGGGGGGCCCAGAGACCCAGTACTTC
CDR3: CAISLRLAGGPETQYF

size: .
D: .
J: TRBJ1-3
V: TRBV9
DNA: TGTGCCAGCAGCGTTACCAGCTCTGGAAACACCATATATTTT
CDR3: CASSVTSSGNTIYF

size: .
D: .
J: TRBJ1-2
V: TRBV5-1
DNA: TGCGCCAGCAGCTTATCCTATCCTCAGGGGAGCTATGGCTACACCTTC
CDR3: CASSLSYPQGSYGYTF

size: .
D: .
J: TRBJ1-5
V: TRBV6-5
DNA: TGTGCCAGCAGTTCACCCGGAGACCTTAGCAATCAGCCCCAGCATTTT
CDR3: CASSSPGDLSNQPQHF

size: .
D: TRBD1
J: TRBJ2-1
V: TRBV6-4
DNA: TGTGCCAGCAGCAATGACAGGGTAGGACGCAATGAGCAGTTCTTC
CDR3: CASSNDRVGRNEQFF

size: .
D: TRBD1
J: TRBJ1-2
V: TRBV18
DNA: TGTGCCAGCTCAGACACAGGGGCACACGAATATGGCTACACCTTC
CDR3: CASSDTGAHEYGYTF

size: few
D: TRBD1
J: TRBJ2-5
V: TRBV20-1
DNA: TGCAGTGCTGACAGGGGAGAGACCCAGTACTTC
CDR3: CSADRGETQYF

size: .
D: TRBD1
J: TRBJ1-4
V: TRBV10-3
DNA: TGTGCCATCAGGGATGACAGGGGGGGCGAAAAACTGTTTTTT
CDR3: CAIRDDRGGEKLFF

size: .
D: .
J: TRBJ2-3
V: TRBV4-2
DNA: TGTGCCAGCAGCCACTCAAGCCTAGGTGCGGCACGAGATACGCAGTATTTT
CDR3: CASSHSSLGAARDTQYF

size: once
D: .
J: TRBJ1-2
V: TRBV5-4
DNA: TGTGCCAGCAGCCCAGAAGACTATGGCTACACCTTC
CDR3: CASSPEDYGYTF

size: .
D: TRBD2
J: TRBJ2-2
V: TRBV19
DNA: TGTGCCAGTAGTAACCCAGTCCTAGCGGGGGGCGGCACCGGGGAGCTGTTTTTT
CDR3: CASSNPVLAGGGTGELFF

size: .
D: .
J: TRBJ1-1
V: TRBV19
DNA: TGTGCCAGTAGCCCCCGCGGAGAACACACTGAAGCTTTCTTT
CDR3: CASSPRGEHTEAFF

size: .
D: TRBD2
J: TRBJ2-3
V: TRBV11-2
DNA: TGTGCCAGCAGCTCCACCGGGACTAGGGTTAGCACAGATACGCAGTATTTT
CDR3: CASSSTGTRVSTDTQYF

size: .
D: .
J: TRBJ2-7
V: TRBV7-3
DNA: TGTGCCAGCAGCGCGGACTGGGGTGGCGAGCAGTACTTC
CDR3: CASSADWGGEQYF

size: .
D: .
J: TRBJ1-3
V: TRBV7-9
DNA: TGTGCCAGCAGCTTAGGCGCAGAAGGAGTAAACACCATATATTTT
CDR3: CASSLGAEGVNTIYF

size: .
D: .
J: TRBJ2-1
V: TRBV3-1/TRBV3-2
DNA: TGTGCCAGCAGCCAAGTTCAGGGGTACTCCTACAATGAGCAGTTCTTC
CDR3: CASSQVQGYSYNEQFF

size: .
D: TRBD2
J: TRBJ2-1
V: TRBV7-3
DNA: TGTGCCAGCAGCTCCGTAGCGGGGGCGGCCTACAATGAGCAGTTCTTC
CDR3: CASSSVAGAAYNEQFF

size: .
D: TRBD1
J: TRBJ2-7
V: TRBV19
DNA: TGTGCCAGTAGTGTCAGACAGGGGTCGGCCTACGAGCAGTACTTC
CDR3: CASSVRQGSAYEQYF